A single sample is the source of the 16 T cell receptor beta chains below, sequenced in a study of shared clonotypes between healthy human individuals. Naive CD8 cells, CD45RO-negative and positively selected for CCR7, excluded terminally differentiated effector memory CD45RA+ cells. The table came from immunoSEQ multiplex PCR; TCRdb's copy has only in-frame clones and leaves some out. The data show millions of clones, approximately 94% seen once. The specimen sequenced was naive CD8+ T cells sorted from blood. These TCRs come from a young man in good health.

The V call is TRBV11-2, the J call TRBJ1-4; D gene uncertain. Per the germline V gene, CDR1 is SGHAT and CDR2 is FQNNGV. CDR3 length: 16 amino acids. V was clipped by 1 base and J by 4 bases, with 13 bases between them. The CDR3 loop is CASSLGAWAVNEKLFF. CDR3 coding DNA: TGTGCCAGCAGCTTAGGTGCTTGGGCAGTTAATGAAAAACTGTTTTTT.

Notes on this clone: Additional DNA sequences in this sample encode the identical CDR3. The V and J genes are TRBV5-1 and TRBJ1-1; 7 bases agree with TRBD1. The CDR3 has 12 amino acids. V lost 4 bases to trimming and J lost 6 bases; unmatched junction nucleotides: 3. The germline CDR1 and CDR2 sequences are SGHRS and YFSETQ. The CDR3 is CASSPGGAEAFF. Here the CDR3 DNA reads TGCGCCAGCAGCCCAGGGGGAGCTGAAGCTTTCTTT. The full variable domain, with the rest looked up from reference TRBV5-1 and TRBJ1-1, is KAGVTQTPRYLIKTRGQQVTLSCSPISGHRSVSWYQQTPGQGLQFLFEYFSETQRNKGNFPGRFSGRQFSNSRSEMNVSTLELGDSALYLCASSPGGAEAFFGQGTRLTVV.

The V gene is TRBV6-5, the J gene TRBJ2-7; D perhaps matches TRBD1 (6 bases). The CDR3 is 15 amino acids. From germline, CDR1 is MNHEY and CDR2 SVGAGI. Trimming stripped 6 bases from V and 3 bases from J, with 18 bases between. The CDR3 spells CASSPLYTRGYEQYF. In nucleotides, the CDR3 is TGTGCCAGCAGCCCACTCTACACCAGGGGCTACGAGCAGTACTTC.

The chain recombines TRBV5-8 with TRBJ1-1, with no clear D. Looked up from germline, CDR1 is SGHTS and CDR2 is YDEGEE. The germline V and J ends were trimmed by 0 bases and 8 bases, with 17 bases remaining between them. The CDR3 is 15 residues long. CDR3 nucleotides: TGTGCCAGCAGCTTGGACGGCTCCGAAGTCCGGGAAGCTTTCTTT. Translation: CASSLDGSEVREAFF.

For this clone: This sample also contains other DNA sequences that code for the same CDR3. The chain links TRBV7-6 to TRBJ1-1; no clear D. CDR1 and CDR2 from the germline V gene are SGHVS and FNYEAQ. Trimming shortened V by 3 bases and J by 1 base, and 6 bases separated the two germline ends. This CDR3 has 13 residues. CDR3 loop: CASSLGENTEAFF. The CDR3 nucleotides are TGTGCCAGCAGCTTGGGCGAGAACACTGAAGCTTTCTTT. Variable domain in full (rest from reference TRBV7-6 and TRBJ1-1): GAGVSQSPRYKVTKRGQDVALRCDPISGHVSLYWYRQALGQGPEFLTYFNYEAQQDKSGLPNDRFSAERPEGSISTLTIQRTEQRDSAMYRCASSLGENTEAFFGQGTRLTVV.

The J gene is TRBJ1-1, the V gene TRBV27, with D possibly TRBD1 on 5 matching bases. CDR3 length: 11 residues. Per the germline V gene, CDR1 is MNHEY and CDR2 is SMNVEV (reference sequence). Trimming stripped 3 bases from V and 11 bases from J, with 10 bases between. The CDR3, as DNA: TGTGCCAGCAGTTTGGGGGGTAGCGCTTTCTTT. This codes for CASSLGGSAFF.

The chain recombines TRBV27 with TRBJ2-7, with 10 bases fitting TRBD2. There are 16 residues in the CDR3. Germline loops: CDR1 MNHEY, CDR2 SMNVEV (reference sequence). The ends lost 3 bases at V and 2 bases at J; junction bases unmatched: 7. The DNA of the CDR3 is TGTGCCAGCAGTTTGCTTACTAGCGGGGAGGCCTACGAGCAGTACTTC. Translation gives CASSLLTSGEAYEQYF.

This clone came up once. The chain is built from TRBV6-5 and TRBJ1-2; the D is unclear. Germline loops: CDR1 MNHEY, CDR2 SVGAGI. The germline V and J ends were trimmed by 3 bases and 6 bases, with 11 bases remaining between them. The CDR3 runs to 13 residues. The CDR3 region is CASSYAGVDGYTF. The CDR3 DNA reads TGTGCCAGCAGTTATGCGGGAGTAGATGGCTACACCTTC.

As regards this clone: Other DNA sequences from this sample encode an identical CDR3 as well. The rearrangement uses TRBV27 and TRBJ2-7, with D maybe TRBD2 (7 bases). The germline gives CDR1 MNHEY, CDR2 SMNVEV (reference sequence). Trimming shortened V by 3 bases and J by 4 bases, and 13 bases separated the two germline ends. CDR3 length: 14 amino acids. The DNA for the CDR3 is TGTGCCAGCAGTTTGTTAGGGGGGGGTTACGAGCAGTACTTC. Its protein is CASSLLGGGYEQYF.

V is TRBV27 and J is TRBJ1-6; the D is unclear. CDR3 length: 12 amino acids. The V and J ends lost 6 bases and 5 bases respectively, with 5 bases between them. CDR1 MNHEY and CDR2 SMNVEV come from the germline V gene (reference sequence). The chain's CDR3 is CASSQDNSPLHF. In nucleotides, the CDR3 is TGTGCCAGCAGCCAGGATAATTCACCCCTCCACTTT.

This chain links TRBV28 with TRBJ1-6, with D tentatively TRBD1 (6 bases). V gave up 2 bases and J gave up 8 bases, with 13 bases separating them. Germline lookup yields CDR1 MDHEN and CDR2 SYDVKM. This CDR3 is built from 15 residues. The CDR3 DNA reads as TGTGCCAGCAGTTTACTCGGGGGCAGGGATTCACCCCTCCACTTT. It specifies CASSLLGGRDSPLHF.

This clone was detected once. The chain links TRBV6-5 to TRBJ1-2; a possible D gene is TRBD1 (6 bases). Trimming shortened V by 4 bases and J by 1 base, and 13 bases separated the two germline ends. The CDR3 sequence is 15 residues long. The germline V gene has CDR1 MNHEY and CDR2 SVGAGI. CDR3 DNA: TGTGCCAGCAGTTCGGGACAACTACTTAACTATGGCTACACCTTC. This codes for CASSSGQLLNYGYTF.

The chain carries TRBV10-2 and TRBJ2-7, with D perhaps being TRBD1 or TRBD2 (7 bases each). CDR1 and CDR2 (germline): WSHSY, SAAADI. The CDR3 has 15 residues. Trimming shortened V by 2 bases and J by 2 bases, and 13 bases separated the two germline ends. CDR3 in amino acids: CASSEPPGGAYEQYF. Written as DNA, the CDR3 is TGCGCCAGCAGTGAGCCCCCAGGGGGGGCCTACGAGCAGTACTTC.

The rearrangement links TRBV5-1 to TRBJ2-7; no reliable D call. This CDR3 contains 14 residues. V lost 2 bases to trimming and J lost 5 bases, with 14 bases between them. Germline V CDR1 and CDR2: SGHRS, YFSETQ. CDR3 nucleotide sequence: TGCGCCAGCAGCTTCAGGCCGTCGGACGACGAGCAGTACTTC. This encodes CASSFRPSDDEQYF. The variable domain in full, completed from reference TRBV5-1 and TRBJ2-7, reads KAGVTQTPRYLIKTRGQQVTLSCSPISGHRSVSWYQQTPGQGLQFLFEYFSETQRNKGNFPGRFSGRQFSNSRSEMNVSTLELGDSALYLCASSFRPSDDEQYFGPGTRLTVT.

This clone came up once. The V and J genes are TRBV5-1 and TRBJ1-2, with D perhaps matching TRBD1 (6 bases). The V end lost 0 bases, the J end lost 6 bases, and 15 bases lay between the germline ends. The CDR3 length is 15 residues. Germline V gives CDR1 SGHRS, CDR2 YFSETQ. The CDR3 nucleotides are TGCGCCAGCAGCTTGGGTCCGGGGGCGATAGATGGCTACACCTTC. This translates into CASSLGPGAIDGYTF. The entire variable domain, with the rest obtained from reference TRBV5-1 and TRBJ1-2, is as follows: KAGVTQTPRYLIKTRGQQVTLSCSPISGHRSVSWYQQTPGQGLQFLFEYFSETQRNKGNFPGRFSGRQFSNSRSEMNVSTLELGDSALYLCASSLGPGAIDGYTFGSGTRLTVV.

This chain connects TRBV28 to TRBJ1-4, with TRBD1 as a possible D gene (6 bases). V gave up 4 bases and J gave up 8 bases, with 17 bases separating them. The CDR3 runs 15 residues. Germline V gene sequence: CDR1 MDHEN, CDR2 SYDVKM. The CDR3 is CASSSPGHQGEKLFF. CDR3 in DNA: TGTGCCAGCAGTTCCCCGGGACACCAGGGGGAAAAACTGTTTTTT. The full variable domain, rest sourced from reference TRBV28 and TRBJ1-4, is DVKVTQSSRYLVKRTGEKVFLECVQDMDHENMFWYRQDPGLGLRLIYFSYDVKMKEKGDIPEGYSVSREKKERFSLILESASTNQTSMYLCASSSPGHQGEKLFFGSGTQLSVL.